The entry that follows covers one T cell receptor beta chain sequence. The data belong to a study of blood T cell repertoires in COVID-19. The wider study: The origin of the acute and convalescent COVID-19 samples was the United States, Italy and Spain. T cells, B-cell-depleted T cells, or PBMCs provided the cDNA or gDNA that served as material.

The authors' processing: Reference gene primer amplification in the assay estimated nucleated cell counts. Some clones are missing from TCRdb's copy, which holds only in-frame ones; the method was immunoSEQ multiplex PCR. V, J and clone size are taken as reported in that table, and D and trimming were inferred from the DNA itself. Of 150,000 to 200,000 clones in the sample, about 82% are singletons; the top ten hold more than 4.5%. CDR3 size: 14 residues. The germline V gene encodes CDR1 MNHEY and CDR2 SVGAGI. The trim removed 6 bases at V and 2 bases at J, leaving 3 bases unmatched. Sequencing input: peripheral blood. J is TRBJ2-7 and V is TRBV6-5; 11 positions match TRBD1. The receptor was derived from a woman under 40 with acute or convalescent COVID-19. This CDR3 reads CASRPGQGAYEQYF. In DNA, the CDR3 is TGTGCCAGCAGGCCGGGACAGGGGGCCTACGAGCAGTACTTC.